This TCR beta chain derives from a study of blood T cell repertoires in COVID-19. Study in general: Some COVID-19 samples were acute and others convalescent; all came from the United States, Italy and Spain. PBMCs, B-cell-depleted T cells, or T cells were the source of the cDNA or gDNA that made up the material.

Authors' data handling: From reference gene primer amplification, estimates of nucleated cell counts were derived. The protocol was immunoSEQ multiplex PCR, while the TCRdb copy is restricted to in-frame clones and leaves out a portion. V, J and clone size are those of that table, while D and trimming were read from the DNA. This sample yields approximately 120,000 clones, of which about 78% are seen a single time; 3.5% to 5% belongs to the top ten. The CDR3 length is 15 residues. V lost 7 bases and J lost 4, with 18 bases in between. CDR1 and CDR2 from the germline V gene are MRHNA and SNTAGT. The sequenced sample was peripheral blood. The gene calls are TRBV6-4 and TRBJ2-3, with TRBD1 as a possible D gene (7 bases). The clonotype was recovered from a human donor in a cohort sampled during active or convalescent COVID-19. CDR3 amino acids: CASNYRGGAPDTQYF. CDR3 coding DNA: TGTGCCAGCAATTACAGGGGCGGGGCCCCAGATACGCAGTATTTT.